This T cell receptor beta chain derives from a study of human T cells and chemical hapten exposure. For the study at large: The cohort included alopecia areata under or over 50% scalp, totalis and universalis.

The time point was: patch test 1, 2 weeks after DPC sensitization. Treatment here: therapeutic diphenylcyclopropenone sensitization with weekly scalp DPC. The authors' total RNA extraction used unfractionated whole blood. In the library, unique molecular identifiers were attached to individual cDNA molecules. TCRdb passed the RACE reads through MiXCR, listing each CDR3 protein once. The table lists around 300,000 distinct CDR3 sequences, roughly 6.9% of them singletons. The CDR3 spans 15 residues. The germline CDR1 and CDR2 sequences are MNHEY and SVGEGT. With 7 bases clipped from V and 3 bases from J, the junction kept 8 bases outside the gene matches. Study results and caveats: There was alopecia in the donors, so their immune response may differ from that of healthy people.

There are many counts of this clonotype. What it binds is not known. Sequenced here: whole blood, sampled in connection with sensitization to the hapten diphenylcyclopropenone (DPC). The rearrangement joins TRBV6-2 or TRBV6-3 to TRBJ2-7; 11 positions agree with TRBD1. This receptor was identified in a woman between 18 and 29 years old with alopecia areata. Some clones in this sample may be carry-over from other donors' samples. CDR3 coding DNA: TGTGCCAGCAATCAACCGGGACAGGGGGTCTACGAGCAGTACTTC. It specifies CASNQPGQGVYEQYF.